The 9 T cell receptor beta chains below come from one sample, sequenced in a study of blood T cell repertoires in COVID-19. Using immunoSEQ multiplex PCR, the repertoire was profiled, and TCRdb retains in-frame clones only, with some absent. The sample carries around 150,000 clones, 85% to 95% recorded once. The sequenced sample was peripheral blood. The origin of the receptors is a woman between 45 and 60 years old with acute or convalescent COVID-19.

The V gene is TRBV13, the J gene TRBJ1-4; 9 bases are a match to TRBD1. CDR1 PRHDT and CDR2 FYEKMQ come from the germline V gene (reference sequence). CDR3 size: 14 residues. V lost 5 bases, J lost 8 bases, and 6 bases stayed unmatched. CDR3 region: CASSLRQGGEKLFF. CDR3 in DNA: TGTGCCAGCAGCCTCAGACAGGGGGGCGAAAAACTGTTTTTT. Filled out from reference TRBV13 and TRBJ1-4, the complete variable domain reads AAGVIQSPRHLIKEKRETATLKCYPIPRHDTVYWYQQGPGQDPQFLISFYEKMQSDKGSIPDRFSAQQFSDYHSELNMSSLELGDSALYFCASSLRQGGEKLFFGSGTQLSVL.

This chain uses TRBV25-1 with TRBJ1-4, with D possibly TRBD1 on 5 matching bases. V lost 6 bases to trimming and J lost 12 bases, with 14 bases between them. This CDR3 comprises 12 residues. Germline V CDR1 and CDR2: MGHDK, SYGVNS. The CDR3 DNA reads as TGTGCCAGCAGGAAGGCCGGGGGGGAACTGTTTTTT. It translates to CASRKAGGELFF.

This rearrangement joins TRBV7-3 to TRBJ2-7; maybe TRBD2 (5 bases). The germline V gene has CDR1 SGHTA and CDR2 FQGTGA. The CDR3 is 13 residues long. The V end lost 5 bases, the J end lost 2 bases, and 10 bases lay between the germline ends. The CDR3 nucleotides are TGTGCCAGCAGCGAGGGCCCCGCCTACGAGCAGTACTTC. Translated: CASSEGPAYEQYF.

This clone occurred once. The chain is built from TRBV27 and TRBJ2-3; possibly TRBD2 for D (6 bases). The V end was cut by 2 bases, the J end by 6 bases, with 6 bases between. The CDR3 length is 12 residues. Per germline, CDR1 MNHEY and CDR2 SMNVEV (reference sequence). In nucleotides, the CDR3 is TGTGCCAGCAGTTTAGGAGGGGATACGCAGTATTTT. The encoded protein is CASSLGGDTQYF.

There are a few counts of this clone. The chain couples TRBV2 to TRBJ1-1, with 7 bases fitting TRBD1. Germline CDR1 and CDR2: SNHLY and FYNNEI. CDR3 length equals 16 residues. Trimming at V came to 7 bases and at J to 1 base, leaving 12 bases not matched to a gene. CDR3 coding DNA: TGTGCCAGCAAAATCAAGCCGGGACAGACGAACACTGAAGCTTTCTTT. This encodes CASKIKPGQTNTEAFF.

CDR3 sequence (DNA): TGTGCCAGTACCCCTAGCGGGCAGGGGCATCAGCCCCAGCATTTT. Amino acid sequence: CASTPSGQGHQPQHF. This chain connects TRBV19 to TRBJ1-5; possibly TRBD1 for D (6 bases). Trimming cost V 7 bases and J 5 bases, with 18 bases left between them. CDR3 length: 15 residues. Germline loops: CDR1 LNHDA, CDR2 SQIVND (reference sequence).

V gene TRBV7-2 combines with J gene TRBJ1-6, with D possibly being TRBD1 (5 bases). The CDR3 length is 14 residues. V shed 4 bases and J shed 4 bases, with 8 bases lying between them. The germline V gene has CDR1 SGHTA and CDR2 FQGNSA. The CDR3 sequence is CASSSGLYNSPLHF. Written as DNA, the CDR3 is TGTGCCAGCAGCTCGGGACTTTATAATTCACCCCTCCACTTT.

The chain links TRBV5-1 to TRBJ1-3; no firm D call. This CDR3 is built from 16 residues. V dropped 4 bases and J dropped 0 bases, with 14 bases sitting between them. Germline V CDR1 and CDR2: SGHRS, YFSETQ. CDR3 DNA sequence: TGCGCCAGCAGCCCCATGGGCAGGTCCTCTGGAAACACCATATATTTT. Translation: CASSPMGRSSGNTIYF.

The genes are TRBV3-1 (or the pseudogene TRBV3-2) and TRBJ1-1; the D gene is possibly TRBD1 (5 bases). Per the germline V gene, CDR1 is LGHDT and CDR2 is YNNKEL (reference sequence). This CDR3 region has 13 residues. Deletions cut 4 bases from V and 3 bases from J, with 9 bases between. CDR3 protein: CASSRRDYTEAFF. The DNA for the CDR3 is TGTGCCAGCAGCCGCCGGGACTACACTGAAGCTTTCTTT.